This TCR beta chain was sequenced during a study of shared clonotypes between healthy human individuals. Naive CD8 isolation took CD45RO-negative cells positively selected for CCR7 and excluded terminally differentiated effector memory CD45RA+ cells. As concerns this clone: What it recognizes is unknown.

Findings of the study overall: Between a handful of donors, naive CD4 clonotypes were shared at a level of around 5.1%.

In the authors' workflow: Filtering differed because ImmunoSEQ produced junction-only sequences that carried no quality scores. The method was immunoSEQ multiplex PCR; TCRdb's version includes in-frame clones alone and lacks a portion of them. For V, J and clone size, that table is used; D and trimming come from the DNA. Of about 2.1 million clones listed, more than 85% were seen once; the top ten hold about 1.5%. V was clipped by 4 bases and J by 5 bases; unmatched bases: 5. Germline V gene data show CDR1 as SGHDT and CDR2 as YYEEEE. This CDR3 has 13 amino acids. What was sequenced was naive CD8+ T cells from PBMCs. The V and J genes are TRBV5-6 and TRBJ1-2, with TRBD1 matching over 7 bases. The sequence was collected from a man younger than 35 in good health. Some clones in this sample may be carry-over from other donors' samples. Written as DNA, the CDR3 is TGTGCCAGCAGCCAGGGGACAGCTTATGGCTACACCTTC. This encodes CASSQGTAYGYTF.